These 8 T cell receptor beta chains share one sample of origin, sequenced in a study of blood T cells in healthy people across ages. Primed by a sample-barcoded 5' primer and a J-beta primer mix, a second PCR proceeded for roughly 7 to 11 cycles. TCRdb used MiXCR to reprocess the 5' RACE reads, holding one entry per CDR3 protein. This table holds about 1.4 million distinct CDR3 sequences, 55% to 75% found once. Sequencing was done on a sample of blood. These receptors were collected from a man between 18 and 35 years old in good health.

The chain has TRBV20-1 and TRBJ2-5; D possibly corresponds to TRBD2 (5 bases). V lost 4 bases and J 5 bases, leaving 14 bases between the germline ends. CDR1 and CDR2 (germline): DFQATT, SNEGSKA (reference sequence). This CDR3 has 13 amino acids. The CDR3: CSAIALAAETQYF. In DNA, the CDR3 is TGCAGTGCTATAGCTCTAGCCGCCGAGACCCAGTACTTC.

This chain joins TRBV5-1 and TRBJ1-2; 12 bases agree with TRBD1. The germline CDR1 and CDR2 sequences are SGHRS and YFSETQ. The junction had 5 bases not matched to a gene; V was cut back by 4 bases and J by 1 base. The CDR3 consists of 16 residues. The CDR3 DNA reads TGCGCCAGCAGCCGGGGACAGGGGGCTGTTAACTATGGCTACACCTTC. It yields the protein CASSRGQGAVNYGYTF.

The gene calls are TRBV4-1 and TRBJ2-1; 11 nucleotides line up with TRBD2. The V and J ends lost 2 bases and 5 bases, in that order; junction bases with no gene match: 5. This CDR3 spans 16 amino acids. CDR1 is MGHRA, CDR2 YSYEKL, per germline. Here the CDR3 DNA reads TGCGCCAGCAGCCAACCGACTAGCGGGACGCACAATGAGCAGTTCTTC. Translation: CASSQPTSGTHNEQFF.

This chain uses TRBV7-9 with TRBJ1-4; 7 nucleotides match TRBD1. With 5 bases clipped from V and 5 bases from J, the junction kept 23 bases outside the gene matches. From germline, CDR1 is SEHNR and CDR2 FQNEAQ (reference sequence). The CDR3 is 20 residues long. The CDR3 bases are TGTGCCAGCAGCGGAAAAGTTGGGTCGCCGGGACAGAACTACAATGAAAAACTGTTTTTT. Protein: CASSGKVGSPGQNYNEKLFF.

The chain uses TRBV10-3 and TRBJ1-1; D ambiguous. This CDR3 contains 14 residues. V shed 3 bases and J shed 0 bases, with 8 bases lying between them. In germline, CDR1 is ENHRY, CDR2 SYGVKD. The CDR3 protein is CAISDKLMNTEAFF. The CDR3 nucleotides are TGTGCCATCAGTGACAAGCTAATGAACACTGAAGCTTTCTTT.

The gene calls are TRBV15 and TRBJ2-7; maybe TRBD1 (5 bases). Trimming removed 0 bases at V and 4 bases at J, with 10 bases between. Germline loops: CDR1 LNHNV, CDR2 YYDKDF (reference sequence). The CDR3 runs 14 residues. CDR3 protein: CATSRDRSGYEQYF. Written as DNA, the CDR3 is TGTGCCACCAGCAGAGATCGCTCAGGGTACGAGCAGTACTTC.

This clonotype showed up just a few times. The rearrangement uses TRBV20-1 and TRBJ2-1; 9 bases line up with TRBD2. Per the germline V gene, CDR1 is DFQATT and CDR2 is SNEGSKA (reference sequence). The CDR3 spans 20 residues. V was clipped by 5 bases and J by 1 base; unmatched bases: 21. CDR3 protein: CSARDGTGRLAGISYNEQFF. CDR3 coding DNA: TGCAGTGCTCGGGACGGGACCGGGAGGCTAGCGGGAATTTCCTACAATGAGCAGTTCTTC.

This chain connects TRBV12-3 or TRBV12-4 to TRBJ1-4; D not resolved. V was cut by 2 bases and J by 0 bases, with 7 bases left in between. The CDR3 has 15 residues. CDR3 sequence reads: CASSLQGPTNEKLFF. DNA of the CDR3: TGTGCCAGCAGTTTACAAGGGCCAACTAATGAAAAACTGTTTTTT.